This T cell receptor beta chain stems from a study of shared clonotypes between healthy human individuals (dated by TCRdb to the early 2020s). For context, the study as a whole: Three men and two women, aged 18 to 49 years, made up the cohort. Per donor, three plates each were used for CD4 naive and CD4 memory, two for CD8 naive, and one for CD8 memory. To estimate repertoire size and how much clonotypes are shared between individuals, the study performed deep sequencing of blood TCR repertoires from roughly five healthy adults. Libraries were prepared and TCR repertoires were sequenced by different laboratories using diverse techniques, in order to increase sequencing depth and limit assay-specific biases. Between about 0.85 and 9.5 billion PBMCs per donor were obtained by leukapheresis.

Healthy HIV-negative adults with no recently reported acute infections or vaccinations were included as donors. Every donor was a Caucasian adult residing in Nashville, Tennessee, USA. Magnetic negative selection was used to enrich CD4+ T cells, after which naive cells were positively selected on CD45RA and the negative fraction became the memory subset. After blood collection by leukapheresis, PBMCs were isolated using Ficoll-Histopaque density gradient centrifugation and then cryopreserved in the vapor phase of liquid nitrogen. Analytical flow cytometry was used to check the purity and quantity of every magnetically sorted T cell population. Genomic DNA was isolated from each sorted fraction and quantified by UV absorbance on a Nanodrop 2000c. About this clone itself: Its cognate antigen has yet to be identified. Per-base quality was not reported, and no clone a single base away is much larger than it. The same CDR3 arises from other DNA sequences in this sample as well.

Beyond this particular receptor, the publication reports: Approximately 4.8% of naive CD4, more than 3% of naive CD8, about 2.4% of memory CD4, and 0.35% to 0.4% of memory CD8 clonotypes were shared across several donors. Pairwise subsampling led to the expectation that sequencing depth would affect the degree of clonotype sharing among donors. Sampling was restricted to blood, and TCR repertoires in tissues likely differ from the TCR repertoires found in blood. Incomplete sequencing was indicated by rarefaction of sorted-subset datasets, despite the large sequencing depth. Clonotypes shared by all four sorted-subset donors showed higher generation probabilities than non-shared clonotypes. Because the study included a small number of donors, the genetic and exposure-history diversity represented was limited. Naive subsets generally had larger estimated clonotype richness than memory subsets did.

Using the deep immunoSEQ assay, multiplex PCR amplified TCR CDR3 regions from genomic DNA. For each cell subset, the extracted genomic DNA was distributed evenly across all wells of several immunoSEQ 96-well plates, and each plate served as one replicate. For sorted subsets, 150 to 250 ng of genomic DNA, equivalent to 30,000 or so T cell genomes, went into each replicate PCR. Purified libraries were quantified with a Qubit 3.0 fluorometer, sized on a Bioanalyzer 2100, and re-quantified with the KAPA Library Quantification kit. Every immunoSEQ 96-well plate was sequenced on a separate single-read 150-cycle Illumina NextSeq 550 flow cell. Per the original workflow: Because the immunoSEQ output included only junctional sequences and no quality scores, the filtering could not be the same as the filtering used for full-length reads. Sequences were annotated with PyIR, a Python wrapper for IgBLAST v1.9, and V/J genes and CDR3 were assigned using IMGT germline references. Any read was removed if the V/J assignment was weak (E-value above 1e-6), the CDR3 was missing, or the read contained stop codons, out-of-frame junctions, or ambiguous translated residues. A V3J clonotype was defined by an identical inferred V gene, J gene, and CDR3 amino acid sequence. Percentage overlap between repertoires was calculated by dividing the number of shared unique clonotypes by the size of the smaller repertoire. Repertoire richness was assessed with RTK rarefaction, the Chao1 estimator, and Recon v2.1 estimates of unobserved clonotypes. Generation probabilities for all TCRbeta clonotypes obtained by the gDNA method from several donors were computed using OLGA. This is the immuneACCESS table as TCRdb keeps it, with only in-frame sequences that have V and J called. A part of the clones is gone; compared with another copy, unresolved V genes explain less than half, and the rest is unexplained. D and trimming come from the DNA, and the V and J calls and clone size come from that table. The sample data list about 2 million clones, and roughly 95% of these were observed just once. Together, the top ten hold 0.1% to 0.15% of the sample.

The CDR3 spans 13 residues, from the cysteine through the phenylalanine. Only CDR3 DNA is held: 39 bases, read in frame from base 1. V loses 1 base at its end and J loses 2 bases; junction bases beyond the gene matches: 2. In the germline V gene, CDR1 corresponds to SQVTM and CDR2 to ANQGSEA. The chain joins TRBV29-1 to TRBJ2-7; the central 7 bases match TRBD1. Sequencing input: naive CD4+ T cells sorted from blood. This sample's cell subset or site label indicates: CD45RA+ positively selected. The origin of this receptor is a man aged 18-30 years in good health. The DNA is as follows: TGCAGCGTTGAAGGGACAGGAGCCTACGAGCAGTACTTC. Its protein is CSVEGTGAYEQYF.